A selection of T cell receptor beta chains follows, all from one sample in a study of T cell changes during pregnancy in multiple sclerosis. Sequenced by immunoSEQ multiplex PCR; TCRdb stores in-frame clones only, minus some. The sample lists 45,000 to 60,000 clones, about nine tenths seen once, with roughly 0.61% in the top ten. The source material was CD4+ T cells from peripheral blood mononuclear cells, sampled after pregnancy. These receptor sequences come from a female donor in good health, enrolled as a control in a pregnancy study. The CDR3 runs from the conserved cysteine through the conserved F or W. A D gene is named only where the DNA matches it firmly. Clone size is not always given. Where it is, it says once, few, many or a class for expanded clones.

J	D	V	size	DNA	CDR3
TRBJ1-6	TRBD1	TRBV10-3	NA	TGTGCCATCAGTGAGGGGACAGCCAATTCACCCCTCCACTTT	CAISEGTANSPLHF
TRBJ2-2	TRBD2	TRBV15	NA	TGTGCCACCAGCAGAAATGCGGGGGGAGCGAACACCGGGGAGCTGTTTTTT	CATSRNAGGANTGELFF
TRBJ2-5	TRBD2	TRBV11-2	NA	TGTGCCAGCAGCTTAGCCGGGACTAGGGGCCTGGAGACCCAGTACTTC	CASSLAGTRGLETQYF
TRBJ2-1	TRBD2	TRBV7-2	NA	TGTGCCAGCAGCTCTGCCGGCCTAGCGGGATTGCAGTTCTTC	CASSSAGLAGLQFF
TRBJ2-2	NA	TRBV5-6	NA	TGTGCCAGCAGCTTGGGACATACCACCGGGGAGCTGTTTTTT	CASSLGHTTGELFF
TRBJ1-1	NA	TRBV6-5	NA	TGTGCCAGCAGTAACGGCAGGGAAACTGAAGCTTTCTTT	CASSNGRETEAFF
TRBJ2-1	TRBD2	TRBV14	NA	TGTGCCAGCAGCCAGCGTAGCGGGCGGTACAATGAGCAGTTCTTC	CASSQRSGRYNEQFF
TRBJ2-1	TRBD2	TRBV4-2	NA	TGTGCCACCGCGGGAGGGCACGCCAACAATGAGCAGTTCTTC	CATAGGHANNEQFF
TRBJ2-2	NA	TRBV7-6	NA	TGTGCCAGCAGCCGTTTGAGTGCGAGCGGGTCGCCACCCGGGGAGCTGTTTTTT	CASSRLSASGSPPGELFF
TRBJ2-5	NA	TRBV5-1	NA	TGCGCCAGCAGCTTACAGGGTCCCCAAGAGACCCAGTACTTC	CASSLQGPQETQYF
TRBJ1-1	NA	TRBV18	once	TGTGCCAGCTCACCACAGGGGGTCAAGCTGAACACTGAAGCTTTCTTT	CASSPQGVKLNTEAFF
TRBJ1-1	TRBD1	TRBV7-6	NA	TGTGCCAGCAGCTTAACACAGGGGGGGGCTGAAGCTTTCTTT	CASSLTQGGAEAFF
TRBJ1-1	NA	TRBV6-5	NA	TGTGCCAGCAGAGCCTTCTCCGCCGCGGGCACTGAAGCTTTCTTT	CASRAFSAAGTEAFF
TRBJ2-2	TRBD1	TRBV29-1	NA	TGCAGCGTTCGGACAGGTTTGAGCACCGGGGAGCTGTTTTTT	CSVRTGLSTGELFF
TRBJ2-6	NA	TRBV28	NA	TGTGCCAGCAGATCAGCCGGGACAGGGGCCAACGTCCTGACTTTC	CASRSAGTGANVLTF
TRBJ1-4	TRBD1	TRBV7-9	NA	TGTGCCAGCAGCTTGGGACAGGGGGACCTAGAAAAACTGTTTTTT	CASSLGQGDLEKLFF
TRBJ2-3	TRBD2	TRBV15	NA	TGTGCCACCAGCAGAGATAAAAGGCCTAGCGGGGGCACAGATACGCAGTATTTT	CATSRDKRPSGGTDTQYF
TRBJ2-7	NA	TRBV5-5	NA	TGTGCCAGCAGTCAGTTAATCACCGGGACAAGTTACGAGCAGTACTTC	CASSQLITGTSYEQYF
TRBJ2-2	TRBD2	TRBV5-4	NA	TGTGCCAGCAGCTCGATGGGCGGGAGGGGAGCCGGGGAGCTGTTTTTT	CASSSMGGRGAGELFF
TRBJ2-3	TRBD1	TRBV2	NA	TGTGCCAGCAAGCTGGGACAGCGCACAGATACGCAGTATTTT	CASKLGQRTDTQYF
TRBJ1-6	NA	TRBV2	NA	TGTGCCAGCATGACCTTGGGGGAGGGACGATCCCCCCTCCACTTT	CASMTLGEGRSPLHF
TRBJ1-1	NA	TRBV5-6	NA	TGTGCCAGCAGCTTGGCCGGGGGGGCGGGCGCTGAAGCTTTCTTT	CASSLAGGAGAEAFF
TRBJ2-3	NA	TRBV6-4	NA	TGTGCCAGCAGACCGGATGACTCTAGCACAGATACGCAGTATTTT	CASRPDDSSTDTQYF
TRBJ2-3	TRBD1	TRBV9	NA	TGTGCCAGCAGCGTCGGGACAGCCACAGATACGCAGTATTTT	CASSVGTATDTQYF
TRBJ2-1	TRBD2	TRBV7-9	few	TGTGCCAGCAGCTTAGTCCTAGCGGACTACAATGAGCAGTTCTTC	CASSLVLADYNEQFF
TRBJ2-7	TRBD1	TRBV28	NA	TGTGCCAGCAGTCTAGACAGGGGCTCCTACGAGCAGTACTTC	CASSLDRGSYEQYF
TRBJ2-5	TRBD1	TRBV7-2	NA	TGTGCCAGCAGGCTGTGGACAGGGGCAGAGACCCAGTACTTC	CASRLWTGAETQYF
TRBJ1-5	NA	TRBV18	NA	TGTGCCAGCTCGCAACTACAGGGTTCGAGTCAGCCCCAGCATTTT	CASSQLQGSSQPQHF
TRBJ1-5	TRBD1	TRBV19	NA	TGTGCCAGTAGTCCATGGGACAGGGGAGATATAGGCAATCAGCCCCAGCATTTT	CASSPWDRGDIGNQPQHF
TRBJ1-2	TRBD1	TRBV19	NA	TGTGCCAGTAGTCCCCGACAGGGCGGCTACACCTTC	CASSPRQGGYTF
TRBJ1-4	NA	TRBV28	NA	TGTGCCACCGGGAGGTTGTTGGGTGAAAAACTGTTTTTT	CATGRLLGEKLFF
TRBJ2-2	NA	TRBV27	NA	TGTGCCAGCAGTTTATTTCGGACAGAGAAAAACACCGGGGAGCTGTTTTTT	CASSLFRTEKNTGELFF
TRBJ1-6	TRBD1	TRBV9	NA	TGTGCCAGCAGCGATAGGGGACAGGAACCTTCACCCCTCCACTTT	CASSDRGQEPSPLHF
TRBJ2-1	TRBD1	TRBV5-1	NA	TGCGCCAGCAGCTCCCGGACAGGGGGCCGCAATGAGCAGTTCTTC	CASSSRTGGRNEQFF
TRBJ1-2	NA	TRBV11-2	few	TGTGCCAGCAGCTCCTACAACTATGGCTACACCTTC	CASSSYNYGYTF
TRBJ1-4	TRBD1	TRBV6-1	NA	TGTGCCAGCAGTGGCCGGGACAGGGGGCTTGAAAAACTGTTTTTT	CASSGRDRGLEKLFF
TRBJ2-7	NA	TRBV19	NA	TGTGCCAGTAGTCGGACTGTAACCTACGAGCAGTACTTC	CASSRTVTYEQYF
TRBJ1-1	TRBD1	TRBV2	NA	TGTGCCAGCAGTGAAGGACAGGGTAAGACTGAAGCTTTCTTT	CASSEGQGKTEAFF
TRBJ1-2	TRBD1	TRBV5-1	NA	TGCGCCAGCAGCTTGGATCCAGGGGGCTATGGCTACACCTTC	CASSLDPGGYGYTF
TRBJ1-6	TRBD1	TRBV13	few	TGTGCCAGCAGCCCCCGGGACAGGGCTCCCCTCCACTTT	CASSPRDRAPLHF
TRBJ2-7	NA	TRBV28	NA	TGTGCCAGCAGTTTTGAGTTCGCCGTCTACGAGCAGTACTTC	CASSFEFAVYEQYF
TRBJ2-7	TRBD2	TRBV18	NA	TGTGCCAGCTCACCGCCAGCGGGAGGGGAAGGAGAGCAGTACTTC	CASSPPAGGEGEQYF
TRBJ1-2	TRBD1	TRBV18	NA	TGTGCCAGCTCACCACCGGGACAGGGTCTCCCCACCTTC	CASSPPGQGLPTF
TRBJ2-1	NA	TRBV9	once	TGTGCCAGCAGCGGGAGGGGGCGAGGAGGTAATGAGCAGTTCTTC	CASSGRGRGGNEQFF
TRBJ2-2	NA	TRBV11-2	NA	TGTGCCAGCAGCTCCCTGGCGGGGGCAACTAGATACCCCGGGGAGCTGTTTTTT	CASSSLAGATRYPGELFF
TRBJ2-5	NA	TRBV28	NA	TGTGCCAGCTTCCGCGGAGGGGCGATAGAGACCCAGTACTTC	CASFRGGAIETQYF
TRBJ1-5	NA	TRBV7-7	NA	TGTGCTGACAGCTTGAGTGGCGTTGGGTTTAGCAATCAGCCCCAGCATTTT	CADSLSGVGFSNQPQHF
TRBJ1-2	TRBD1	TRBV29-1	NA	TGCAGCGTTGAAGATCAGGGGGGCCCTAACTATGGCTACACCTTC	CSVEDQGGPNYGYTF
TRBJ2-2	TRBD1	TRBV6-5	NA	TGTGCCAGCAGTCAGGGACAGGGGGGGGGCGGGGAGCTGTTTTTT	CASSQGQGGGGELFF
TRBJ1-5	TRBD1	TRBV27	NA	TGTGCCAGCAGTTTCACCAGGGGGGCGGACAATCAGCCCCAGCATTTT	CASSFTRGADNQPQHF
TRBJ1-1	NA	TRBV6-5	NA	TGTGCCAGCAGTTACGCCGGGAGCAGCACTGAAGCTTTCTTT	CASSYAGSSTEAFF
TRBJ2-7	TRBD2	TRBV4-1	NA	TGCGCCAGCAGCCCTACGGCTAGCGGGAGAGGGGTAACCTACGAGCAGTACTTC	CASSPTASGRGVTYEQYF